This T cell receptor beta chain was sequenced during a study of OX40 agonist ivuxolimab in advanced cancers. About the study: Ivuxolimab, an antibody that agonizes OX40 (CD134), was administered to the patients. Findings and caveats of the study: With doses of 0.1 to 3.0 mg/kg, CD4+ and CD8+ blood T cells had undergone clonal expansion by week 6.

As to this clone: Its antigen remains unidentified.

This table comes from immunoSEQ multiplex PCR, and its TCRdb copy is limited to in-frame clones, with some not included. The sample lists about 81,000 clones, about 92% occurring once. Trimming at V came to 6 bases and at J to 4 bases, leaving 9 bases not matched to a gene. The CDR3 runs to 15 residues. CDR1 MDHEN and CDR2 SYDVKM come from the germline V gene. Material: CD4+ or CD8+ T cells sorted from blood, obtained in a trial of the OX40 agonist ivuxolimab. The chain carries TRBV28 and TRBJ2-7, with 10 bases aligning to TRBD2. This sequence was found in an adult with an advanced solid tumor such as melanoma, head and neck, liver or kidney cancer. CDR3 sequence (DNA): TGTGCCAGCAGGTCCCGGACTAGCGGAAAGTACGAGCAGTACTTC. Protein product: CASRSRTSGKYEQYF.